Reported below is one T cell receptor beta chain. What it recognizes is unknown. Mismatch with germline at one junction end may stem from a read error. Profiling relied on immunoSEQ multiplex PCR, and the TCRdb table lists in-frame clones only, not all of them. Of about 380,000 clones listed, 83% are singletons. This entry belongs to a study of Ad26.COV2.S vaccination and SARS-CoV-2 variants. Turning to the study itself: Of the COV1001 trial arms, the Ad26.COV2.S arm included the donor. Findings of the study overall: Placebo recipients had lower spike-specific TCR breadth than vaccine recipients.

The treatment was: roughly 20 received Ad26.COV2.S at low or high dose, single or two shots; a few received placebo; per-sample allocation not given. Sampling was done on day 63 after the first vaccine or placebo injection. The individual, an adult aged 18-55 years, was a donor in Boston. Germline V lookup: CDR1 LNHNV, CDR2 YYDKDF (reference sequence). This CDR3 contains 12 residues. The rearrangement uses TRBV15 and TRBJ1-2; 8 nucleotides align to TRBD1. The sample in question was peripheral blood, obtained in a trial of Ad26.COV2.S vaccine versus placebo. The sequence derives from a person aged 18-60 years who received the Ad26.COV2.S COVID-19 vaccine or a placebo. CDR3 region: CATSSTPGTGSF. CDR3 coding DNA: TGTGCCACCAGCAGTACCCCCGGGACAGGATCCTTC.